This TCR beta chain is from a study of neurological immune-mediated disorders. Overall study results and limits: Among expanded clones, no CDR3 amino acid sequences were shared across subjects, a pattern suggesting private repertoires in all groups.

This clonotype was recorded at least ten times. No antigen is known for it. This CDR3 spans 14 amino acids. The germline V gene encodes CDR1 SGHKS and CDR2 YYEKEE (reference sequence). J was trimmed by 7 bases and V by 4 bases; bases with no gene match: 8. Each TCR transcript was tagged with a 10-nucleotide random UMI during 5'RACE. TCRdb reprocessed the 5' RACE reads via MiXCR and lists one record per CDR3 protein. The sample holds roughly 50,000 distinct CDR3 sequences, about 13% seen once. This sequence was found in a woman aged 60-70 years with HTLV-1-associated myelopathy (HAM/TSP). The rearrangement joins TRBV5-5 to TRBJ1-5; 7 bases map to TRBD1. The sample comprised PBMCs. CDR3 in amino acids: CASSALQGRQPQHF. CDR3 DNA sequence: TGTGCCAGCAGCGCCTTACAGGGGCGGCAGCCCCAGCATTTT.